Below are 9 T cell receptor beta chains sequenced from a single sample in a study of blood T cell repertoires in COVID-19. Profiling relied on immunoSEQ multiplex PCR, and the TCRdb table lists in-frame clones only, not all of them. The table records around 50,000 clones, about 90% of them present only once. The sequenced sample was peripheral blood. These receptor sequences come from a man aged 70 or older with active COVID-19.

The CDR3 bases are TGTGCCAGCAGTTACGATCCGGGCAACCGCAGACAGGATAGGGGCTATGGCTACACCTTC. Translation: CASSYDPGNRRQDRGYGYTF. The chain recombines TRBV6-2 or TRBV6-3 with TRBJ1-2; a weak D match, TRBD1 (6 bases). Germline assignment: CDR1 MNHEY and CDR2 SVGEGT. This CDR3 region has 20 residues. Trimming removed 2 bases at V and 4 bases at J, with 29 bases between.

The J gene is TRBJ1-3, the V gene TRBV30; no clear D gene. CDR3 length equals 13 residues. Between the trimmed V and J ends, which lost 0 bases and 4 bases, there was a span of 7 bases. The germline gives CDR1 GTSNPN, CDR2 SVGIG (reference sequence). The CDR3 protein is CAWSVFRGNTIYF. CDR3 coding DNA: TGTGCCTGGAGTGTATTTCGGGGAAACACCATATATTTT.

The rearrangement links TRBV10-3 to TRBJ2-6; D possibly corresponds to TRBD2 (6 bases). Germline CDR1 is ENHRY and CDR2 is SYGVKD. The CDR3 is 16 residues long. Between the trimmed V and J ends, which lost 2 bases and 2 bases, there was a span of 10 bases. The CDR3 DNA is TGTGCCATCAGTGAGATGGGGGGTACTGGGGCCAACGTCCTGACTTTC. Translating it yields CAISEMGGTGANVLTF.

The V gene is TRBV2, the J gene TRBJ2-5; D is possibly TRBD1 (6 bases). Germline V gene lookup returns CDR1 SNHLY and CDR2 FYNNEI. The CDR3 totals 15 residues. V dropped 3 bases and J dropped 2 bases, with 13 bases sitting between them. The CDR3 region is CASSDTSTGQETQYF. The CDR3 DNA is TGTGCCAGCAGTGATACCTCGACAGGACAAGAGACCCAGTACTTC.

This sequence joins TRBV9 and TRBJ2-3; TRBD2 might be the D (7 bases). Germline CDR1 SGDLS, CDR2 YYNGEE. Deletions cut 0 bases from V and 5 bases from J, with 13 bases between. The CDR3 runs to 15 residues. CDR3 sequence (DNA): TGTGCCAGCAGCGTAGCGGGGGGCGGGCGAGATACGCAGTATTTT. Encoded protein: CASSVAGGGRDTQYF.

The V call is TRBV15, the J call TRBJ1-2; the D gene is possibly TRBD1 (5 bases). This CDR3 spans 17 amino acids. CDR1 is LNHNV and CDR2 is YYDKDF in the germline V gene (reference sequence). The ends were cut back, 0 bases at V and 6 bases at J, with 20 bases in the middle. The CDR3 sequence: CATSRDVGFPGSDGYTF. CDR3 DNA sequence: TGTGCCACCAGCAGAGATGTTGGGTTCCCAGGGTCCGATGGCTACACCTTC.

The chain joins TRBV25-1 to TRBJ1-6, with 8 positions matching TRBD1. The V and J ends lost 2 bases and 13 bases, in that order; junction bases with no gene match: 10. This CDR3 contains 15 residues. CDR1 is MGHDK and CDR2 is SYGVNS in the germline V gene. CDR3 coding DNA: TGTGCCAGCAGTGAACCCGGGACAGGCCGCCGGCCCCTCCACTTT. It translates to CASSEPGTGRRPLHF.

The chain joins TRBV5-5 to TRBJ2-7, with 7 bases aligning to TRBD1. After removal of 3 bases from V and 6 bases from J, the junction contained 6 bases not matched to a gene. The CDR3 is 13 amino acids. Germline V CDR1 and CDR2: SGHKS, YYEKEE (reference sequence). CDR3 nucleotide sequence: TGTGCCAGCAGCTACAGACAGGGACGCGAGCAGTACTTC. Translating it yields CASSYRQGREQYF.

This chain connects TRBV12-3 or TRBV12-4 to TRBJ1-1; the match to TRBD1 covers 10 bases. The trim removed 5 bases at V and 3 bases at J, leaving 0 bases unmatched. The CDR3 runs 13 residues. CDR3 in DNA: TGTGCCAGCAGTGGGACAGGGGACACTGAAGCTTTCTTT. Translated, it gives CASSGTGDTEAFF.